The clone carrying this T cell receptor beta chain was picked up many times. This entry is derived from a study of T cells in Graves' hyperthyroidism and ophthalmopathy. The CDR3 regions of TCR beta were amplified from RNA transcripts. The HTBI set primed first-round TCR CDR3 RT-PCR. MiXCR, run by TCRdb on the multiplex PCR reads, gives a single entry per CDR3 protein. The top ten hold roughly 10% of the sample, which has roughly 700,000 distinct CDR3 sequences, 13% to 15% seen once. Specimen: blood. This receptor was obtained from a woman under 30 with Graves' hyperthyroidism.

CDR3 residues: CASSLPGLGELFF. CDR3 bases: TGTGCCAGCAGTTTACCCGGGCTGGGGGAGCTGTTTTTT. This chain links TRBV27 with TRBJ2-2; D unclear. V was trimmed by 2 bases and J by 8 bases, leaving 9 bases between them. Germline CDR1 and CDR2: MNHEY and SMNVEV (reference sequence). CDR3 length: 13 amino acids.